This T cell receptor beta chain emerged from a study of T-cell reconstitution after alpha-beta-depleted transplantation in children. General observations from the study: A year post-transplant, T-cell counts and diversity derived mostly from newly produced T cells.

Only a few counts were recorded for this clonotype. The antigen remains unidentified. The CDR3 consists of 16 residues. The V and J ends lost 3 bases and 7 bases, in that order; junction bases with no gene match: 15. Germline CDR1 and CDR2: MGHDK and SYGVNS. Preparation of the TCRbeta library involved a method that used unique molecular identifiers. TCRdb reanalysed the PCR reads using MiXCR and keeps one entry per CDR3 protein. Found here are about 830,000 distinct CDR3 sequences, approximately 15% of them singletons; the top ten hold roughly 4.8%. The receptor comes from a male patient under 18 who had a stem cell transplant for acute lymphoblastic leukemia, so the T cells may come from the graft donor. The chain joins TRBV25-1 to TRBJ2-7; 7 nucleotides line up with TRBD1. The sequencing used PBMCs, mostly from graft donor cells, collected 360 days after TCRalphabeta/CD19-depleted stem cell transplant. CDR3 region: CASSDRGEGARREQYF. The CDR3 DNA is TGTGCCAGCAGTGACAGGGGAGAGGGGGCGCGTCGAGAGCAGTACTTC.